Below, 30 T cell receptor beta chains from the same sample are listed, as sequenced in a study of cytomegalovirus exposure and HLA in healthy donors. This PCR relied on a set of 60 Vbeta primers and 13 Jbeta primers. The data were produced by immunoSEQ multiplex PCR, yet TCRdb's version contains in-frame clones alone and is incomplete. The table records roughly 200,000 clones, around 80% of them present only once. The source material was PBMCs. These receptors all come from a woman in her forties in good health and CMV-seronegative.

The chain joins TRBV9 to TRBJ2-2; 7 bases match TRBD2. CDR1 and CDR2 (germline): SGDLS, YYNGEE. The CDR3 loop spans 16 amino acids. With 0 bases clipped from V and 1 base from J, the junction kept 3 bases outside the gene matches. CDR3 residues: CASSVGGGGNTGELFF. CDR3 bases: TGTGCCAGCAGCGTAGGTGGCGGGGGGAACACCGGGGAGCTGTTTTTT.

The rearrangement links TRBV2 to TRBJ2-2; D not certain. The V gene's germline CDR1 is SNHLY and CDR2 FYNNEI. The CDR3 has 14 amino acids. V lost 6 bases and J 1 base, leaving 9 bases between the germline ends. CDR3 DNA: TGTGCCAGCAGGCCTTACAGGAACACCGGGGAGCTGTTTTTT. Its translation: CASRPYRNTGELFF.

This clone was seen a single time. This chain links TRBV4-2 with TRBJ2-5, with 10 bases lining up with TRBD2. The DNA matches TRBJ2-7 better at its end, which makes the J call doubtful. CDR3 size: 13 residues. Germline CDR1 reads LGHNA; CDR2 reads YNFKEQ. The CDR3 is CASSYLAGVEQYF. The CDR3 DNA reads TGTGCCAGCAGCTACCTAGCGGGGGTCGAGCAGTACTTC.

CDR3 region: CASSDPGQGTDTQYF. CDR3 nucleotides: TGTGCCAGCAGTGATCCAGGACAGGGCACAGATACGCAGTATTTT. The J gene is TRBJ2-3, the V gene TRBV25-1; the match to TRBD1 covers 7 bases. The trim removed 3 bases at V and 1 base at J, leaving 4 bases unmatched. Per germline, CDR1 MGHDK and CDR2 SYGVNS. This CDR3 has 15 residues.

J is TRBJ1-5 and V is TRBV7-8; no firm D call. The CDR3 extends over 17 amino acids. The germline V and J ends were trimmed by 2 bases and 0 bases, with 14 bases remaining between them. Germline values: CDR1 SGHVS, CDR2 FQNEAQ. The CDR3 region has the DNA TGTGCCAGCAGCTTAAGGCCCGGGGATTATAGCAATCAGCCCCAGCATTTT. This codes for CASSLRPGDYSNQPQHF. The variable domain in full, with the rest retrieved from reference TRBV7-8 and TRBJ1-5, is GAGVSQSPRYKVAKRGQDVALRCDPISGHVSLFWYQQALGQGPEFLTYFQNEAQLDKSGLPSDRFFAERPEGSVSTLKIQRTQQEDSAVYLCASSLRPGDYSNQPQHFGDGTRLSIL.

The chain combines TRBV18 with TRBJ1-6, with D hard to call. Trimming pared 3 bases from V and 6 bases from J, leaving 15 bases between. Germline CDR1 reads KGHSH; CDR2 reads LQKENI. CDR3 length equals 16 residues. Here the CDR3 DNA reads TGTGCCAGCTCACCGCTTCGGCCTGGAGGTAATTCACCCCTCCACTTT. As protein: CASSPLRPGGNSPLHF.

The V gene is TRBV7-3, the J gene TRBJ2-6; the match to TRBD1 covers 7 bases. Germline CDR1 and CDR2: SGHTA and FQGTGA. The CDR3 is 16 residues long. The V gene end was trimmed by 2 bases and the J gene end by 3 bases; junction bases not matched to a gene: 4. This CDR3 is CASSLEGGGGANVLTF. In DNA form, the CDR3 reads TGTGCCAGCAGCTTAGAAGGGGGCGGTGGGGCCAACGTCCTGACTTTC.

CDR3 in amino acids: CASSYGTGQGRGELFF. Written as DNA, the CDR3 is TGTGCCAGCAGTTACGGGACAGGGCAAGGCAGAGGGGAGCTGTTTTTT. This chain links TRBV6-6 with TRBJ2-2, with TRBD1 identical over 9 bases. The CDR3 has 16 residues. Germline V gives CDR1 MNHNY, CDR2 SVGAGI (reference sequence). V dropped 2 bases and J dropped 8; count of bases not matched to a gene: 9.

The chain couples TRBV16 to TRBJ1-4, with 7 bases aligning to TRBD1. CDR3 length: 15 amino acids. V was pared by 0 bases and J by 7 bases, with 5 bases of the junction left unmatched. CDR1 and CDR2 from the germline V gene are KGHSY and FQNENV. The CDR3 protein is CASSQSGRGVEKLFF. In nucleotides, the CDR3 is TGTGCCAGCAGCCAATCGGGCAGGGGGGTTGAAAAACTGTTTTTT.

The chain couples TRBV5-5 to TRBJ2-5, with 9 bases that match TRBD1. The CDR3 extends over 13 amino acids. Per germline, CDR1 SGHKS and CDR2 YYEKEE (reference sequence). Trimming took 7 bases from V and 11 from J; bases not matched to a gene: 12. The CDR3: CASSQGAYWEQYF. The CDR3 DNA reads as TGTGCCAGCTCACAGGGGGCATATTGGGAGCAGTACTTC.

The J gene is TRBJ2-5, the V gene TRBV14; 8 nucleotides line up with TRBD1. The germline CDR1 and CDR2 sequences are SGHDN and FVKESK. This CDR3 comprises 15 residues. V dropped 1 base and J dropped 4; count of bases not matched to a gene: 5. Here the CDR3 DNA reads TGTGCCAGCAGCCAAGCCGGGCAGGGGGCAGAGACCCAGTACTTC. Protein product: CASSQAGQGAETQYF. Looking up the rest from reference TRBV14 and TRBJ2-5 gives the full variable domain: EAGVTQFPSHSVIEKGQTVTLRCDPISGHDNLYWYRRVMGKEIKFLLHFVKESKQDESGMPNNRFLAERTGGTYSTLKVQPAELEDSGVYFCASSQAGQGAETQYFGPGTRLLVL.

V and J are TRBV28 and TRBJ1-4; 10 bases are shared with TRBD1. The CDR3 covers 16 residues. Germline CDR1 reads MDHEN; CDR2 reads SYDVKM. V was pared by 5 bases and J by 14 bases, with 17 bases of the junction left unmatched. The CDR3 region has the DNA TGTGCCAGCAGTCTCTGGGGACCGGGACAGGGGCTATTCCTGTTTTTT. It codes for CASSLWGPGQGLFLFF.

The gene calls are TRBV6-5 and TRBJ2-2; 8 positions match TRBD1. The CDR3 extends over 15 amino acids. Trimming cost V 6 bases and J 3 bases; bases outside gene matches: 6. Germline loops: CDR1 MNHEY, CDR2 SVGAGI. Here the CDR3 DNA reads TGTGCCAGCAGGCCCGGGACAGGATACACCGGGGAGCTGTTTTTT. The encoded protein is CASRPGTGYTGELFF.

There are a few counts of this clone. The rearrangement joins TRBV19 to TRBJ2-7, with D possibly being TRBD2 (5 bases). The CDR3 runs 13 residues. V gave up 6 bases and J gave up 4 bases, with 13 bases separating them. CDR1 LNHDA and CDR2 SQIVND come from the germline V gene (reference sequence). CDR3: CASSPGGWYEQYF. The CDR3 DNA sequence: TGTGCCAGTAGCCCCGGAGGTTGGTACGAGCAGTACTTC.

V and J are TRBV5-1 and TRBJ2-3, with TRBD2 matching 12 bases. The trim removed 0 bases at V and 5 bases at J, leaving 4 bases unmatched. Germline V gene sequence: CDR1 SGHRS, CDR2 YFSETQ. The CDR3 totals 16 residues. CDR3 residues: CASSLASTSGGDTQYF. CDR3 sequence (DNA): TGCGCCAGCAGCTTGGCCTCGACTAGCGGGGGAGATACGCAGTATTTT.

This sequence joins TRBV2 and TRBJ1-2; maybe TRBD1 (6 bases). Germline V gene lookup returns CDR1 SNHLY and CDR2 FYNNEI. The length of the CDR3 is 14 residues. The V gene lost 6 bases and the J gene lost 0 bases, with 11 bases spanning the gap. DNA of the CDR3: TGTGCCAGCAGCAGGACAGCATCTAACTATGGCTACACCTTC. Its translation: CASSRTASNYGYTF. Full variable domain (remainder filled in from reference TRBV2 and TRBJ1-2): EPEVTQTPSHQVTQMGQEVILRCVPISNHLYFYWYRQILGQKVEFLVSFYNNEISEKSEIFDDQFSVERPDGSNFTLKIRSTKLEDSAMYFCASSRTASNYGYTFGSGTRLTVV.

Here the CDR3 DNA reads TGTGCCAGCAGCTTATGGGGACAAAAGTATCAGCCCCAGCATTTT. Amino acids: CASSLWGQKYQPQHF. The V and J genes are TRBV7-2 and TRBJ1-5; TRBD1 might be the D (6 bases). Between the trimmed V and J ends, which lost 2 bases and 5 bases, there was a span of 13 bases. The germline CDR1 and CDR2 sequences are SGHTA and FQGNSA. The CDR3 loop spans 15 amino acids.

This chain uses TRBV6-6 with TRBJ1-2; D is possibly TRBD1 (5 bases). The CDR3 length is 13 residues. The germline V and J ends were trimmed by 6 bases and 4 bases, with 12 bases remaining between them. The V gene's germline CDR1 is MNHNY and CDR2 SVGAGI (reference sequence). The CDR3 is CASSQGLSYGYTF. In DNA, the CDR3 is TGTGCCAGCAGCCAGGGACTGAGCTATGGCTACACCTTC.

V is TRBV27 and J is TRBJ2-1; D might be TRBD2 (6 bases). The germline CDR1 and CDR2 sequences are MNHEY and SMNVEV (reference sequence). The ends were cut back, 2 bases at V and 3 bases at J, with 14 bases in the middle. The CDR3 contains 16 residues. CDR3: CASSLSSGLNYNEQFF. As DNA, the CDR3 is TGTGCCAGCAGTTTAAGTTCGGGACTTAACTACAATGAGCAGTTCTTC.

V gene TRBV7-6 combines with J gene TRBJ1-1, with 7 bases lining up with TRBD1. The CDR3 loop spans 13 amino acids. The V gene's germline CDR1 is SGHVS and CDR2 FNYEAQ. V lost 5 bases and J lost 4; bases outside the gene matches: 4. CDR3 residues: CASSQGEITEAFF. CDR3 in DNA: TGTGCCAGCAGCCAGGGGGAGATCACTGAAGCTTTCTTT. Using reference TRBV7-6 and TRBJ1-1 for the parts outside the CDR3, the full variable domain is GAGVSQSPRYKVTKRGQDVALRCDPISGHVSLYWYRQALGQGPEFLTYFNYEAQQDKSGLPNDRFSAERPEGSISTLTIQRTEQRDSAMYRCASSQGEITEAFFGQGTRLTVV.

This chain's CDR3 is CASSLPGQGITDTQYF. The CDR3, as DNA: TGTGCCAGCAGCTTACCGGGACAGGGTATTACAGATACGCAGTATTTT. V is TRBV5-4 and J is TRBJ2-3, with TRBD1 matching over 9 bases. Germline V gene sequence: CDR1 SGHNT, CDR2 YYREEE (reference sequence). The ends lost 2 bases at V and 3 bases at J; junction bases unmatched: 7. This CDR3 is built from 16 residues.

This chain joins TRBV6-1 and TRBJ2-3; no definite D call. Germline V lookup: CDR1 MNHNS, CDR2 SASEGT. The CDR3 is 15 residues long. V was shortened by 1 base and J by 0 bases, with 8 bases between the two germline ends. The CDR3 coding sequence is TGTGCCAGCAGTGAAGTAGAGATTAGCACAGATACGCAGTATTTT. Amino acids: CASSEVEISTDTQYF.

This rearrangement joins TRBV6-1 to TRBJ2-1; D may be TRBD1 (6 bases). Germline loops: CDR1 MNHNS, CDR2 SASEGT. This CDR3 is 17 amino acids long. Trimming removed 2 bases at V and 9 bases at J, with 23 bases between. CDR3 residues: CASSERRTDRLSGEQFF. As DNA, the CDR3 is TGTGCCAGCAGTGAAAGGCGGACAGACAGGTTGAGCGGTGAGCAGTTCTTC.

The V call is TRBV23-1, the J call TRBJ1-6; 9 bases are shared with TRBD1. TRBV23-1 is an ORF, with its function uncertain. The CDR3 totals 17 residues. The trim removed 7 bases at V and 5 bases at J, leaving 12 bases unmatched. CDR3: CASMTPGQGMDNSPLHF. For the CDR3, the DNA is TGCGCCAGCATGACCCCGGGACAGGGAATGGATAATTCACCCCTCCACTTT.

This clone showed up just once. The chain employs TRBV28 and TRBJ1-5; D is undetermined. V was shortened by 4 bases and J by 0 bases, with 16 bases between the two germline ends. The CDR3 length is 17 residues. Germline loops: CDR1 MDHEN, CDR2 SYDVKM. CDR3 bases: TGTGCCAGCAGTTCCCATTCAGGCATCAATAGCAATCAGCCCCAGCATTTT. Its protein product is CASSSHSGINSNQPQHF.

The chain is built from TRBV7-3 and TRBJ2-3, with D possibly matching TRBD1 (6 bases). CDR1 is SGHTA and CDR2 is FQGTGA in the germline V gene. The germline V and J ends were trimmed by 4 bases and 0 bases, with 11 bases remaining between them. The CDR3 spans 15 residues. The DNA of the CDR3 is TGTGCCAGCAGCTCGACAGGAGCTAGCACAGATACGCAGTATTTT. The encoded protein is CASSSTGASTDTQYF.

The rearrangement links TRBV6-1 to TRBJ1-5, with D unclear. The CDR3 runs 11 residues. Trimming pared 6 bases from V and 5 bases from J, leaving 5 bases between. Germline CDR1 MNHNS, CDR2 SASEGT. CDR3 sequence: CASRADQPQHF. The CDR3 nucleotides are TGTGCCAGCAGGGCGGATCAGCCCCAGCATTTT.

This CDR3 reads CASSQDPTGFQYF. CDR3 DNA: TGCGCCAGCAGCCAAGACCCGACAGGTTTTCAGTACTTC. The chain joins TRBV4-1 to TRBJ2-4, with a weak D call TRBD1 (6 bases). The CDR3 length is 13 residues. Germline-derived CDR1 and CDR2 are MGHRA and YSYEKL. V lost 0 bases to trimming and J lost 11 bases, with 11 bases between them.

V usage is TRBV2 and J usage is TRBJ1-2; D gene unclear. The V and J ends lost 6 bases and 4 bases respectively, with 15 bases between them. The CDR3 has 14 residues. Germline CDR1 and CDR2: SNHLY and FYNNEI. CDR3 nucleotide sequence: TGTGCCAGCAGGAGGGCAGAAAGCGCCTATGGCTACACCTTC. Translation: CASRRAESAYGYTF.

This chain uses TRBV10-3 with TRBJ2-1; 8 bases are a match to TRBD2. Germline V lookup: CDR1 ENHRY, CDR2 SYGVKD. Trimming took 3 bases from V and 3 from J; bases not matched to a gene: 1. The CDR3 has 14 residues. The CDR3 loop is CAISDSGGYNEQFF. CDR3 nucleotides: TGTGCCATCAGTGACAGCGGGGGCTACAATGAGCAGTTCTTC.